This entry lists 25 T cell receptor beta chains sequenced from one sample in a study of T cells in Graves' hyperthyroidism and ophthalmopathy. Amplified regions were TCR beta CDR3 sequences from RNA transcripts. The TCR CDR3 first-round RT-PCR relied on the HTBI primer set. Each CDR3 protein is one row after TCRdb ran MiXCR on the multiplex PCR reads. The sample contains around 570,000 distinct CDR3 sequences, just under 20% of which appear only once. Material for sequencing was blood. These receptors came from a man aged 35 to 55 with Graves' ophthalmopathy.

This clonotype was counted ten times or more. This chain's CDR3 is CASGSHRDTEAFF. The CDR3 bases are TGCGCCAGCGGCAGTCACCGGGACACTGAAGCTTTCTTT. This chain links TRBV4-1 with TRBJ1-1; no clear D. Germline CDR1 is MGHRA and CDR2 is YSYEKL. The germline V and J ends were trimmed by 8 bases and 3 bases, with 13 bases remaining between them. CDR3 length: 13 residues.

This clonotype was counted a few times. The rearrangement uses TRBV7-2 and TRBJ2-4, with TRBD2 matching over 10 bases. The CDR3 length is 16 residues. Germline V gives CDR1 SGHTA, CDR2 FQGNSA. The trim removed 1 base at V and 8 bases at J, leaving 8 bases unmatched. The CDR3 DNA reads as TGTGCCAGCAGCTTAGGCCGGGCTAGCGGGAGACACATTCAGTACTTC. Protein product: CASSLGRASGRHIQYF.

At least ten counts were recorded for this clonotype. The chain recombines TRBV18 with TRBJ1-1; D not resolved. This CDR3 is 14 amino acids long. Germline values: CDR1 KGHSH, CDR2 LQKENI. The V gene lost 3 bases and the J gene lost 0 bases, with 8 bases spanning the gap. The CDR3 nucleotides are TGTGCCAGCTCACCCCCGTCCCTGAACACTGAAGCTTTCTTT. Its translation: CASSPPSLNTEAFF.

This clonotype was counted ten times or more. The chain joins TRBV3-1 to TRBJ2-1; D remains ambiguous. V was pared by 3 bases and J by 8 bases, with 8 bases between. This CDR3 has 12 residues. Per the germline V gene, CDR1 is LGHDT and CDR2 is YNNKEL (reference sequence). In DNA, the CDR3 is TGTGCCAGCAGCCAGAGAGTCTATGAGCAGTTCTTC. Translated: CASSQRVYEQFF.

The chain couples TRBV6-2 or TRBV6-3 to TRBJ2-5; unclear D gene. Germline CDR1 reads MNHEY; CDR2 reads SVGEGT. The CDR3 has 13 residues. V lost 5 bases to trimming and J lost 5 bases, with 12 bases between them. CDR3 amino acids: CASSHTSRETQYF. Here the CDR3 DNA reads TGTGCCAGCAGTCATACTTCTAGGGAGACCCAGTACTTC.

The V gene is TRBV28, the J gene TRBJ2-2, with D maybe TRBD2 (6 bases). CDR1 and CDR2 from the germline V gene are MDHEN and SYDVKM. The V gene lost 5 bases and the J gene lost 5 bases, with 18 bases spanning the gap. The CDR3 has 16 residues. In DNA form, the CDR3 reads TGTGCCAGCAGTCCCGGGGCAGCCGGGGGAACCGGGGAGCTGTTTTTT. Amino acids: CASSPGAAGGTGELFF.

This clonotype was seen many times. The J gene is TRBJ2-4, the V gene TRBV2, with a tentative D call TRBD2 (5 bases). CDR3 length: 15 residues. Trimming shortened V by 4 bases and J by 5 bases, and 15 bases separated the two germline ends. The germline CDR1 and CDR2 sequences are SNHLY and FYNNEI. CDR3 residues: CASSGGLGSQNIQYF. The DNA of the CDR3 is TGTGCCAGCAGTGGCGGTCTAGGGAGCCAAAACATTCAGTACTTC.

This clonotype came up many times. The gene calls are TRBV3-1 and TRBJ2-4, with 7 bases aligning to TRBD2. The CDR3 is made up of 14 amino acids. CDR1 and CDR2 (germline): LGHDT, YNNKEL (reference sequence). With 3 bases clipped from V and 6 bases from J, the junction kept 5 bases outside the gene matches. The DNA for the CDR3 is TGTGCCAGCAGCCAGGGGGACTACGTAAACATTCAGTACTTC. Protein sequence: CASSQGDYVNIQYF. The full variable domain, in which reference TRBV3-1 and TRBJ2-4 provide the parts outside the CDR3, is DTAVSQTPKYLVTQMGNDKSIKCEQNLGHDTMYWYKQDSKKFLKIMFSYNNKELIINETVPNRFSPKSPDKAHLNLHINSLELGDSAVYFCASSQGDYVNIQYFGAGTRLSVL.

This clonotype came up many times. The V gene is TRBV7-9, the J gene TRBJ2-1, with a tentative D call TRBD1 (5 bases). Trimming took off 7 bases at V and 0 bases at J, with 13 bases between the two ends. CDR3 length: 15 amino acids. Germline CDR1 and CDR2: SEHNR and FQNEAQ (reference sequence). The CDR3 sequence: CASTDDSYSYNEQFF. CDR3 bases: TGTGCCAGCACCGACGACAGCTACTCCTACAATGAGCAGTTCTTC.

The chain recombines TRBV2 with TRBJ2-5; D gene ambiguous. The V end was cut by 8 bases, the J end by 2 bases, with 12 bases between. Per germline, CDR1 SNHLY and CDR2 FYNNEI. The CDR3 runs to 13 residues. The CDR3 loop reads CASGLAEQETQYF. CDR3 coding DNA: TGTGCCAGCGGGTTAGCAGAGCAAGAGACCCAGTACTTC. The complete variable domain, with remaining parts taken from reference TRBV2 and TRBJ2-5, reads EPEVTQTPSHQVTQMGQEVILRCVPISNHLYFYWYRQILGQKVEFLVSFYNNEISEKSEIFDDQFSVERPDGSNFTLKIRSTKLEDSAMYFCASGLAEQETQYFGPGTRLLVL.

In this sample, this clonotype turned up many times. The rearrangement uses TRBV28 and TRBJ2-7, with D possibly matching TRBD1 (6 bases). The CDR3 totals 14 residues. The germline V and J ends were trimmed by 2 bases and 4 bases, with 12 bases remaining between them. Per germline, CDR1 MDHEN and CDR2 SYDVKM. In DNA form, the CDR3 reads TGTGCCAGCAGTTTACCTACAGGGCCTTACGAGCAGTACTTC. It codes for CASSLPTGPYEQYF.

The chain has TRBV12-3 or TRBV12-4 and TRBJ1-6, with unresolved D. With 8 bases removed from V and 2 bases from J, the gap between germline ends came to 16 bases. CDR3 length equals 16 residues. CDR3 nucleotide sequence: TGTGCCAGCTCCGACGGCGGAGAAACCTATAATTCACCCCTCCACTTT. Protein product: CASSDGGETYNSPLHF.

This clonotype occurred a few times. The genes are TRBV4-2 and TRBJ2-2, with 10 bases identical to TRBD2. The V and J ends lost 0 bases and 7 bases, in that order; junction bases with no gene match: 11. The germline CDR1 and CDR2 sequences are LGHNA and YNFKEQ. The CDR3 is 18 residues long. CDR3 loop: CASSQDRASGRNGGELFF. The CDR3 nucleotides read TGTGCCAGCAGCCAAGATAGGGCTAGCGGGAGAAACGGCGGGGAGCTGTTTTTT.

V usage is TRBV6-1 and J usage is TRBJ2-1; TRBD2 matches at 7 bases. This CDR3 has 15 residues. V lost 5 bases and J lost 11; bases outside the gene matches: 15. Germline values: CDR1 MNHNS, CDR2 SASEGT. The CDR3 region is CASSSGLPYMSQQFF. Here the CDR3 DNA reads TGTGCCAGCAGTTCGGGACTACCATACATGTCTCAGCAGTTCTTC.

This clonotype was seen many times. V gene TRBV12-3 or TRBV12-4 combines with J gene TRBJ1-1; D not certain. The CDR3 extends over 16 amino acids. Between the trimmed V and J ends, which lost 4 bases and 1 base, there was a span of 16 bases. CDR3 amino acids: CASSSLGMESNTEAFF. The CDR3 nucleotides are TGTGCCAGCAGTTCTCTTGGGATGGAGTCGAACACTGAAGCTTTCTTT.

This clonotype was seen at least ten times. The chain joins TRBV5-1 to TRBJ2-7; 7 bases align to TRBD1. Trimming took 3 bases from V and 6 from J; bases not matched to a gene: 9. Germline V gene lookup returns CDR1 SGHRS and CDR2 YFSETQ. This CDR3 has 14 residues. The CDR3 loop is CASSSSGQVGEQYF. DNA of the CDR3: TGCGCCAGCAGCTCCTCCGGACAGGTGGGCGAGCAGTACTTC.

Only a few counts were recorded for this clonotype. The CDR3 loop reads CAWSGPGTGEDEKLFF. CDR3 in DNA: TGTGCCTGGAGCGGTCCCGGGACAGGGGAAGACGAAAAACTGTTTTTT. This sequence joins TRBV30 and TRBJ1-4; 10 bases agree with TRBD1. Germline V CDR1 and CDR2: GTSNPN, SVGIG (reference sequence). CDR3 size: 16 residues. Germline trimming cut 3 bases from V and 8 bases from J; bases unmatched to any gene: 12.

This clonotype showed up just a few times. DNA of the CDR3: TGCGCCAGCAGCTTGGCAGCCCCGGGACTGAAGTTCTTC. Translated: CASSLAAPGLKFF. The rearrangement uses TRBV5-1 and TRBJ2-1; tentative D call: TRBD2 (6 bases). Trimming removed 0 bases from V and 14 bases from J, with 15 bases in between. The germline gives CDR1 SGHRS, CDR2 YFSETQ. CDR3 length: 13 residues. Supplemented by reference TRBV5-1 and TRBJ2-1, the full variable domain reads KAGVTQTPRYLIKTRGQQVTLSCSPISGHRSVSWYQQTPGQGLQFLFEYFSETQRNKGNFPGRFSGRQFSNSRSEMNVSTLELGDSALYLCASSLAAPGLKFFGPGTRLTVL.

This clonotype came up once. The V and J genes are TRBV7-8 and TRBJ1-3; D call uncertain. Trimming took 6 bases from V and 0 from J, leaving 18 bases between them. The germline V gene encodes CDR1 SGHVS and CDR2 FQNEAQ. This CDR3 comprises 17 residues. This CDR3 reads CASSLSIGGSSGNTIYF. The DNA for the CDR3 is TGTGCCAGCAGTCTTAGTATTGGTGGGAGCTCTGGAAACACCATATATTTT.

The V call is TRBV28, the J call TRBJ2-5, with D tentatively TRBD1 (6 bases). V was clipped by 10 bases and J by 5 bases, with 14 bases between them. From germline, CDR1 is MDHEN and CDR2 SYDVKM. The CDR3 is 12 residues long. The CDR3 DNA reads TGTGCCATCAGAGACAGGTTCGAGACCCAGTACTTC. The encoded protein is CAIRDRFETQYF. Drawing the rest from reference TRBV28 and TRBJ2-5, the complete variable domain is DVKVTQSSRYLVKRTGEKVFLECVQDMDHENMFWYRQDPGLGLRLIYFSYDVKMKEKGDIPEGYSVSREKKERFSLILESASTNQTSMYLCAIRDRFETQYFGPGTRLLVL.

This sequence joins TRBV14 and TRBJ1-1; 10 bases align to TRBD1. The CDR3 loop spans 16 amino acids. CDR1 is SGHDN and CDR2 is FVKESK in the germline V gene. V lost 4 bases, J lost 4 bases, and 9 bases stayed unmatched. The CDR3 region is CASSPPTGQGFTEAFF. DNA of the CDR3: TGTGCCAGCAGCCCACCTACGGGACAGGGGTTCACTGAAGCTTTCTTT.

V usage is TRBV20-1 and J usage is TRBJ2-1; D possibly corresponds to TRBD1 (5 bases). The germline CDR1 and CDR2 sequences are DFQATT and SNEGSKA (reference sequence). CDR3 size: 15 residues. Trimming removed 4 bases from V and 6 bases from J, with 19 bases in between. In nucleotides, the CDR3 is TGCAGTGCTAAGAACATGGGCAGGGAACTCAATGAGCAGTTCTTC. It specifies CSAKNMGRELNEQFF.

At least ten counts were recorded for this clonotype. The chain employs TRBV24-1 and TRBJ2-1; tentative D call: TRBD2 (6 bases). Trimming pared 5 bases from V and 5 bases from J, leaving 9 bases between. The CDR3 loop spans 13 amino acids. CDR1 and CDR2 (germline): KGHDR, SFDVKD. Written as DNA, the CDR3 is TGTGCCACCAGTGCAGGAGGGGACAATGAGCAGTTCTTC. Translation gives CATSAGGDNEQFF.

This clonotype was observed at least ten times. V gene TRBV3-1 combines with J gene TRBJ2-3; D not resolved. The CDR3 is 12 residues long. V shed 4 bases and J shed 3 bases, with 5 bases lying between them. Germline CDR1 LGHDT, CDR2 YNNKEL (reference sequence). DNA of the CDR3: TGTGCCAGCAGCCCCAAGACAGATACGCAGTATTTT. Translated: CASSPKTDTQYF.

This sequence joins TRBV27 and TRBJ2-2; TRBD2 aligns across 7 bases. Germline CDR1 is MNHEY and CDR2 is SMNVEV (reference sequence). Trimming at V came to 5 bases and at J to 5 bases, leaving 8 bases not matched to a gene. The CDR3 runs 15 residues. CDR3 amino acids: CASSKLAPETGELFF. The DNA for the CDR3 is TGTGCCAGCAGTAAACTAGCGCCTGAGACCGGGGAGCTGTTTTTT.